This T cell receptor (beta chain) came from a study of T cell responses to AZD1222 COVID-19 vaccine. Study observations and caveats: Reportedly, close to half of spike-specific TCRs are directed against unmutated variant regions.

Profiled with immunoSEQ multiplex PCR; TCRdb holds only in-frame clones, not every one. Of about 110,000 clones in the sample, around 85% were seen once. Worth noting for this clone: What it binds is not known.

This CDR3 has 16 residues. Looked up from germline, CDR1 is SGHVS and CDR2 is FQNEAQ. Trimming removed 5 bases at V and 0 bases at J, with 17 bases between. The genes are TRBV7-8 and TRBJ2-7; a weak D match, TRBD2 (5 bases). The sample in question was peripheral blood, obtained on day 0 of AZD1222 vaccination. This clonotype originated in an adult in good health. In DNA, the CDR3 is TGTGCCAGCAGCCTAGAAGCGGCGCCCAGCTCCTACGAGCAGTACTTC. The encoded protein is CASSLEAAPSSYEQYF.